A single sample gave rise to the 22 T cell receptor beta chains below, sequenced in a study of human T cells and chemical hapten exposure. Time point given: patch test 1, 2 weeks after DPC sensitization. Treatment given: therapeutic diphenylcyclopropenone sensitization with weekly scalp DPC. Each CDR3 protein gets one entry after TCRdb re-called the RACE reads with MiXCR. The profile shows about 60,000 distinct CDR3 sequences, over 7.5% of them singletons. Sequences were derived from whole blood, sampled in connection with sensitization to the hapten diphenylcyclopropenone (DPC). The receptors come from a woman in her thirties or forties with alopecia areata. Some clones in this sample may be carry-over from other donors' samples.

In this sample, this clonotype turned up a few times. The rearrangement joins TRBV1 to TRBJ2-7. TRBV1 is marked as a pseudogene. CDR3 length: 11 amino acids. The CDR3 is CTSRKGNEQYF. CDR3 nucleotide sequence: TGCACCAGCAGAAAGGGAAACGAGCAGTACTTC.

This clonotype was picked up a small number of times. The chain joins TRBV5-1 to TRBJ2-5; D gene unclear. Germline assignment: CDR1 SGHRS and CDR2 YFSETQ. Trimming cost V 2 bases and J 2 bases, with 13 bases left between them. The CDR3 contains 15 residues. Here the CDR3 reads CASSFRSVEQETQYF. Written as DNA, the CDR3 is TGCGCCAGCAGCTTCCGGAGTGTCGAGCAAGAGACCCAGTACTTC.

This clonotype came up many times. V is TRBV5-4 and J is TRBJ2-5; TRBD1 matches 9 bases. This CDR3 comprises 14 residues. Germline V lookup: CDR1 SGHNT, CDR2 YYREEE (reference sequence). The ends lost 4 bases at V and 3 bases at J; junction bases unmatched: 4. This CDR3 reads CASSAGTGKETQYF. CDR3 bases: TGTGCCAGCAGCGCGGGGACAGGGAAAGAGACCCAGTACTTC.

V is TRBV29-1 and J is TRBJ2-4; 8 bases line up with TRBD1. Germline V lookup: CDR1 SQVTM, CDR2 ANQGSEA. This CDR3 contains 13 residues. V gave up 6 bases and J gave up 5 bases; unmatched junction bases: 6. This CDR3 reads CSVRQGNQNIQYF. DNA for the CDR3: TGCAGCGTGCGACAGGGGAACCAAAACATTCAGTACTTC. The entire variable domain, with the rest obtained from reference TRBV29-1 and TRBJ2-4, is as follows: SAVISQKPSRDICQRGTSLTIQCQVDSQVTMMFWYRQQPGQSLTLIATANQGSEATYESGFVIDKFPISRPNLTFSTLTVSNMSPEDSSIYLCSVRQGNQNIQYFGAGTRLSVL.

The rearrangement links TRBV19 to TRBJ1-4; maybe TRBD1 (6 bases). The CDR3 covers 17 residues. CDR1 LNHDA and CDR2 SQIVND come from the germline V gene (reference sequence). Trimming shortened V by 2 bases and J by 1 base, and 14 bases separated the two germline ends. The CDR3, as DNA: TGTGCCAGTAGTATACGTCTCGGGGGCGTAACTAATGAAAAACTGTTTTTT. Amino acid sequence: CASSIRLGGVTNEKLFF.

This clonotype has at least ten counts. This chain links TRBV4-2 with TRBJ2-5, with TRBD2 matching 16 bases. There are 20 residues in the CDR3. After removal of 5 bases from V and 1 base from J, the junction contained 13 bases not matched to a gene. In germline, CDR1 is LGHNA, CDR2 YNFKEQ. CDR3 in DNA: TGTGCCAGCAGCTCAGGGGCCGGGACTAGCGGGGGGGTACCCCAAGAGACCCAGTACTTC. Translation gives CASSSGAGTSGGVPQETQYF.

This clonotype appeared many times. CDR3 region: CASSLGGYEQFF. In DNA, the CDR3 is TGTGCCAGCAGTCTCGGGGGGTATGAGCAGTTCTTC. V usage is TRBV6-1 and J usage is TRBJ2-1, with 7 bases matching TRBD2. Per the germline V gene, CDR1 is MNHNS and CDR2 is SASEGT. The CDR3 consists of 12 residues. J gave up 8 bases and V 5 bases, and 3 bases lay outside the gene matches.

A remark on this clonotype: A much larger clone differs from this one at a single base, so this may be a read error. The gene calls are TRBV20-1 and TRBJ2-7, with a weak D call TRBD1 (6 bases). Germline V lookup: CDR1 DFQATT, CDR2 SNEGSKA (reference sequence). CDR3 length equals 14 residues. Here the CDR3 reads CSAMKLQGTYEQHF. CDR3 in DNA: TGCAGTGCTATGAAGTTACAGGGTACCTACGAGCAGCACTTC.

This rearrangement joins TRBV12-3 or TRBV12-4 to TRBJ2-1; perhaps TRBD2 as D (5 bases). This CDR3 contains 14 residues. Trimming took 7 bases from V and 8 from J, leaving 18 bases between them. DNA of the CDR3: TGTGCCAGCAAAAGGAGAGGGCCGGTGCATGAGCAGTTCTTC. Translation gives CASKRRGPVHEQFF.

About this clonotype itself: A much larger clone differs from this one at a single base, so this may be a read error. The V call is TRBV7-9, the J call TRBJ2-2, with TRBD1 identical over 7 bases. Trimming took 3 bases from V and 0 from J; bases not matched to a gene: 7. The CDR3 spans 17 residues. Germline assignment: CDR1 SEHNR and CDR2 FQNEAQ (reference sequence). The CDR3 is CASSLSLTGPNTGELFF. In nucleotides, the CDR3 is TGTGCCAGCAGCTTGTCCCTGACAGGGCCGAACACCGGGGAGCTGTTTTTT.

This clonotype was counted only a few times. V and J are TRBV23-1 and TRBJ2-7, with D hard to call. TRBV23-1 is an ORF, with its function uncertain. CDR3 length equals 13 residues. V was trimmed by 3 bases and J by 3 bases, leaving 9 bases between them. CDR3 amino acids: CASSHREIYEQYF. In nucleotides, the CDR3 is TGCGCCAGCAGTCATAGGGAAATCTACGAGCAGTACTTC.

This clonotype was counted ten times or more. The rearrangement uses TRBV7-9 and TRBJ1-2; 7 bases are a match to TRBD1. J gave up 8 bases and V 3 bases, and 6 bases lay outside the gene matches. The CDR3 has 13 residues. CDR1 SEHNR and CDR2 FQNEAQ come from the germline V gene (reference sequence). This CDR3 reads CASSLDRTEGYTF. The DNA for the CDR3 is TGTGCCAGCAGCTTGGACAGGACGGAGGGCTACACCTTC.

This clonotype was found a few times. V and J are TRBV4-2 and TRBJ2-5; TRBD2 agrees at 7 bases. Trimming removed 0 bases from V and 4 bases from J; junction bases left unmatched: 2. There are 14 residues in the CDR3. From germline, CDR1 is LGHNA and CDR2 YNFKEQ. This CDR3 is CASSQDGGVETQYF. The CDR3 region has the DNA TGTGCCAGCAGCCAAGATGGGGGGGTAGAGACCCAGTACTTC.

This clonotype was observed a handful of times. The chain joins TRBV28 to TRBJ2-7, with 9 bases fitting TRBD1. CDR1 MDHEN and CDR2 SYDVKM come from the germline V gene. The junction had 2 bases not matched to a gene; V was cut back by 9 bases and J by 2 bases. The CDR3 runs 12 residues. The CDR3 sequence: CASGTGPYEQYF. In DNA form, the CDR3 reads TGTGCCAGTGGGACAGGGCCCTACGAGCAGTACTTC. Full variable domain (outside the CDR3, taken from reference TRBV28 and TRBJ2-7): DVKVTQSSRYLVKRTGEKVFLECVQDMDHENMFWYRQDPGLGLRLIYFSYDVKMKEKGDIPEGYSVSREKKERFSLILESASTNQTSMYLCASGTGPYEQYFGPGTRLTVT.

In this sample, this clonotype turned up a few times. The rearrangement joins TRBV12-3 or TRBV12-4 to TRBJ1-3, with D unclear. The V gene lost 2 bases and the J gene lost 4 bases, with 9 bases spanning the gap. The CDR3 length is 14 residues. The CDR3 coding sequence is TGTGCCAGCAGTTTACAGAAACCCGGAAACACCATATATTTT. Protein sequence: CASSLQKPGNTIYF.

This clonotype was seen ten or more times. CDR3 amino acids: CASSRTTEAFF. The CDR3 bases are TGTGCCAGCAGCCGCACCACTGAAGCTTTCTTT. The rearrangement uses TRBV3-1 and TRBJ1-1; D unresolved. The CDR3 has 11 residues. CDR1 and CDR2 from the germline V gene are LGHDT and YNNKEL (reference sequence). V was clipped by 4 bases and J by 4 bases, with 4 bases between them. Combining the CDR3 with reference TRBV3-1 and TRBJ1-1 gives the whole variable domain DTAVSQTPKYLVTQMGNDKSIKCEQNLGHDTMYWYKQDSKKFLKIMFSYNNKELIINETVPNRFSPKSPDKAHLNLHINSLELGDSAVYFCASSRTTEAFFGQGTRLTVV.

This chain uses TRBV12-3 or TRBV12-4 with TRBJ1-5; 8 bases align to TRBD1. J gave up 0 bases and V 5 bases, and 6 bases lay outside the gene matches. The CDR3 has 16 residues. The CDR3 nucleotides read TGTGCCAGCAGTGCCACAGGGGGGACTAGCAATCAGCCCCAGCATTTT. Its translation is CASSATGGTSNQPQHF.

This clonotype was seen ten or more times. The chain uses TRBV29-1 and TRBJ2-3; a weak D match, TRBD1 (5 bases). Germline V gives CDR1 SQVTM, CDR2 ANQGSEA. The V and J ends lost 2 bases and 10 bases respectively, with 13 bases between them. There are 12 residues in the CDR3. The CDR3 protein is CSVEIGVLAQYF. The CDR3 region has the DNA TGCAGCGTTGAAATAGGGGTCCTTGCGCAGTATTTT.

Comment on this clonotype: A much larger clonotype is one base distant, so this may be a read error. The rearrangement joins TRBV30 to TRBJ2-2, with D possibly TRBD1 on 6 matching bases. The length of the CDR3 is 13 residues. The germline V gene has CDR1 GTSNPN and CDR2 SVGIG (reference sequence). CDR3 protein: CVIPTGATGELFF. CDR3 nucleotides: TGTGTCATTCCGACAGGCGCCACCGGGGAGCTGTTTTTT.

The table lists this clonotype with a few counts. CDR3 amino acids: CAWSGGPPSDTQYF. Here the CDR3 DNA reads TGTGCCTGGAGTGGGGGTCCGCCGTCAGATACGCAGTATTTT. The chain joins TRBV30 to TRBJ2-3; D gene uncertain. The CDR3 totals 14 residues. The V end lost 1 base, the J end lost 4 bases, and 12 bases lay between the germline ends. Germline values: CDR1 GTSNPN, CDR2 SVGIG (reference sequence).

The chain recombines TRBV5-6 with TRBJ1-1; D gene unclear. Trimming took 1 base from V and 0 from J, leaving 4 bases between them. The V gene's germline CDR1 is SGHDT and CDR2 YYEEEE. The CDR3 is 13 residues long. CDR3: CASSLKMNTEAFF. CDR3 coding DNA: TGTGCCAGCAGCTTGAAAATGAACACTGAAGCTTTCTTT.

This clonotype was detected many times. The chain links TRBV20-1 to TRBJ2-7; the D gene is possibly TRBD2 (6 bases). The germline V gene has CDR1 DFQATT and CDR2 SNEGSKA (reference sequence). The CDR3 is made up of 14 amino acids. V was clipped by 2 bases and J by 6 bases, with 17 bases between them. The CDR3 here is CSARKASGVSEQYF. DNA for the CDR3: TGCAGTGCTAGAAAGGCCTCGGGAGTCTCCGAGCAGTACTTC.